This T cell receptor beta chain stems from a study of T cells in localized non-small cell lung cancer. Overall study findings and caveats: There was higher T cell clonality in uninvolved adjacent lung than in tumor, and it was highest there. Among the top 100 tumor clones, a median about 59 appeared in adjacent lung. Owing to sequencing of a solitary tumor region, heterogeneity cannot be discounted.

This clone has only a few counts. Its matching antigen is unknown. TCRdb keeps only in-frame clones here, not all; method: immunoSEQ multiplex PCR. The profile shows approximately 33,000 clones, 87% of them singletons. This receptor was identified in a woman aged 40-69 years with stage I lung adenocarcinoma. The sequencing used peripheral blood, collected before any cancer treatment.

The chain's CDR3 is CASGEGSTDTQYF. CDR3 in DNA: TGTGCTAGTGGGGAGGGAAGCACAGATACGCAGTATTTT. The rearrangement links TRBV12-5 to TRBJ2-3; a possible D gene is TRBD2 (6 bases). The CDR3 loop spans 13 amino acids. Germline V gene sequence: CDR1 LGHNT, CDR2 FRNRAP. Trimming took off 6 bases at V and 0 bases at J, with 7 bases between the two ends.